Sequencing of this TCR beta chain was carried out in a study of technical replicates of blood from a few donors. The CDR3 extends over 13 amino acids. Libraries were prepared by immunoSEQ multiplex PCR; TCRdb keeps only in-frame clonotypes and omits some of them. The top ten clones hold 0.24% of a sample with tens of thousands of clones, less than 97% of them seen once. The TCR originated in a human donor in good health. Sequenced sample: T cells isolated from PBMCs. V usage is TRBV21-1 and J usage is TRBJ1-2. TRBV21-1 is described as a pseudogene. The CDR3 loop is CASSKIRGLGYTF. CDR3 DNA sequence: TGTGCCAGCAGCAAAATTCGAGGGCTGGGCTACACCTTC.